These 18 T cell receptor beta chains were sequenced from one sample in a study of graft-versus-host responses after intestinal transplantation. Generated by immunoSEQ multiplex PCR, the TCRdb table keeps only in-frame clones and is missing some. The data contain more than 95,000 clones, about 90% of them singletons. The antigens of these receptors remain unknown. Specimen: unstimulated CD4+ T cells sorted from spleen or lymph node cells, collected before intestinal transplant. The receptors shown here come from a human donor who received an intestinal transplant.

A single count supports this clone. The J gene is TRBJ2-7, the V gene TRBV5-4, with D possibly TRBD2 on 6 matching bases. Trimming cost V 4 bases and J 0 bases, with 17 bases left between them. Germline CDR1 reads SGHNT; CDR2 reads YYREEE (reference sequence). The CDR3 extends over 16 amino acids. CDR3 coding DNA: TGTGCCAGCAGCCCCGGGGGACGGGGCCTCTCCTACGAGCAGTACTTC. It codes for CASSPGGRGLSYEQYF. The full variable domain, its missing parts supplied by reference TRBV5-4 and TRBJ2-7, is ETGVTQSPTHLIKTRGQQVTLRCSSQSGHNTVSWYQQALGQGPQFIFQYYREEENGRGNFPPRFSGLQFPNYSSELNVNALELDDSALYLCASSPGGRGLSYEQYFGPGTRLTVT.

The chain links TRBV5-6 to TRBJ2-3; perhaps TRBD1 as D (5 bases). CDR3 length: 15 amino acids. The V gene's germline CDR1 is SGHDT and CDR2 YYEEEE. Trimming took off 6 bases at V and 0 bases at J, with 14 bases between the two ends. The CDR3 reads CASNGGATSTDTQYF. CDR3 DNA: TGTGCCAGCAACGGTGGGGCCACTAGCACAGATACGCAGTATTTT.

V usage is TRBV7-3 and J usage is TRBJ2-5; 11 bases fit TRBD1. Germline V gene data show CDR1 as SGHTA and CDR2 as FQGTGA. Germline trimming cut 1 base from V and 1 base from J; bases unmatched to any gene: 8. The CDR3 has 18 amino acids. CDR3: CASSLMSPGTGGQETQYF. CDR3 DNA sequence: TGTGCCAGCAGCTTAATGTCCCCCGGGACAGGGGGCCAAGAGACCCAGTACTTC.

The rearrangement joins TRBV30 to TRBJ1-1; TRBD1 might be the D (6 bases). The germline CDR1 and CDR2 sequences are GTSNPN and SVGIG (reference sequence). V lost 2 bases and J 7 bases, leaving 17 bases between the germline ends. This CDR3 has 14 residues. The CDR3 DNA reads as TGTGCCTGGAGTTTATTGCCTGGGACACATGAAGCTTTCTTT. Protein sequence: CAWSLLPGTHEAFF.

This rearrangement joins TRBV5-4 to TRBJ2-5; 8 bases align to TRBD2. The CDR3 runs 13 residues. The germline V gene has CDR1 SGHNT and CDR2 YYREEE (reference sequence). After removal of 2 bases from V and 5 bases from J, the junction contained 2 bases not matched to a gene. CDR3 residues: CASSLSGSETQYF. Here the CDR3 DNA reads TGTGCCAGCAGCTTAAGCGGGAGCGAGACCCAGTACTTC.

This chain joins TRBV5-1 and TRBJ2-2; D may correspond to TRBD1 or TRBD2 (5 bases each). Looked up from germline, CDR1 is SGHRS and CDR2 is YFSETQ. This CDR3 contains 14 residues. V was shortened by 6 bases and J by 4 bases, with 13 bases between the two germline ends. For the CDR3, the DNA is TGCGCCAGCAATCTAGCAGGGTCCACCGGGGAGCTGTTTTTT. It encodes CASNLAGSTGELFF.

Details on this clone: Other DNA variants within this sample encode the same CDR3. The rearrangement links TRBV20-1 to TRBJ2-7; D not certain. V lost 0 bases and J 0 bases, leaving 0 bases between the germline ends. The CDR3 is made up of 11 amino acids. The germline V gene has CDR1 DFQATT and CDR2 SNEGSKA (reference sequence). For the CDR3, the DNA is TGCAGTGCTAGAGACTCCTACGAGCAGTACTTC. It specifies CSARDSYEQYF.

As regards this clone: This specimen includes other DNA sequences encoding the same CDR3. The V and J genes are TRBV27 and TRBJ2-3; perhaps TRBD1 as D (6 bases). The germline V gene has CDR1 MNHEY and CDR2 SMNVEV (reference sequence). This CDR3 has 12 amino acids. The V and J ends lost 5 bases and 3 bases respectively, with 6 bases between them. CDR3 sequence reads: CASSRGTDTQYF. CDR3 DNA: TGTGCCAGCAGTAGGGGGACAGATACGCAGTATTTT.

In nucleotides, the CDR3 is TGCAGTGCTTCTAGGGGCAGTGAGCAGTTCTTC. This codes for CSASRGSEQFF. J is TRBJ2-1 and V is TRBV20-1; tentatively, D is TRBD1 (5 bases). The V end was cut by 5 bases, the J end by 9 bases, with 11 bases between. The CDR3 spans 11 residues. Germline assignment: CDR1 DFQATT and CDR2 SNEGSKA (reference sequence).

The CDR3 spells CASSLAPLDFGFF. The CDR3 region has the DNA TGTGCCAGCAGCTTGGCACCACTAGATTTCGGGTTCTTC. The rearrangement links TRBV7-2 to TRBJ2-1; D might be TRBD2 (5 bases). The germline V and J ends were trimmed by 3 bases and 15 bases, with 18 bases remaining between them. The germline CDR1 and CDR2 sequences are SGHTA and FQGNSA. This CDR3 is built from 13 residues.

This chain joins TRBV5-1 and TRBJ2-1; 8 nucleotides match TRBD2. The germline V gene encodes CDR1 SGHRS and CDR2 YFSETQ. J gave up 5 bases and V 4 bases, and 5 bases lay outside the gene matches. This CDR3 is built from 14 residues. CDR3 bases: TGCGCCAGCAGCACAACTAGCGGACACAATGAGCAGTTCTTC. Protein product: CASSTTSGHNEQFF.

The chain combines TRBV5-4 with TRBJ2-7; no reliable D call. Germline V gives CDR1 SGHNT, CDR2 YYREEE (reference sequence). The V and J ends lost 4 bases and 4 bases respectively, with 12 bases between them. There are 13 residues in the CDR3. The CDR3 spells CASSTVGSYEQYF. CDR3 sequence (DNA): TGTGCCAGCAGCACTGTTGGCAGTTACGAGCAGTACTTC.

This clone has a single count. The gene calls are TRBV6-5 and TRBJ1-5; possible D gene TRBD1, 5 bases. The CDR3 contains 15 residues. V dropped 2 bases and J dropped 7 bases, with 15 bases sitting between them. Germline CDR1 is MNHEY and CDR2 is SVGAGI. In nucleotides, the CDR3 is TGTGCCAGCAGTTACAGTTCAGGGTTAAAACAGCCCCAGCATTTT. Amino acid sequence: CASSYSSGLKQPQHF.

The chain has TRBV30 and TRBJ2-2; TRBD1 agrees at 7 bases. V lost 6 bases to trimming and J lost 2 bases; unmatched junction nucleotides: 3. The CDR3 totals 13 residues. Germline V CDR1 and CDR2: GTSNPN, SVGIG (reference sequence). In DNA, the CDR3 is TGTGCCTGCAGGGGGTTAAACACCGGGGAGCTGTTTTTT. Its protein product is CACRGLNTGELFF.

CDR3 residues: CASSLAWAARDGYTF. In nucleotides, the CDR3 is TGCGCCAGCAGCTTGGCCTGGGCGGCCAGGGATGGCTACACCTTC. The chain employs TRBV5-1 and TRBJ1-2; a weak D match, TRBD1 (5 bases). Germline lookup yields CDR1 SGHRS and CDR2 YFSETQ. The CDR3 loop spans 15 amino acids. V was trimmed by 0 bases and J by 6 bases, leaving 15 bases between them.

CDR3 DNA sequence: TGTGCCAGCAGTTACTCTAGGGGGGGCAATCAGCCCCAGCATTTT. Its protein product is CASSYSRGGNQPQHF. The chain is built from TRBV6-6 and TRBJ1-5; TRBD1 is a possible D gene (6 bases). CDR1 is MNHNY and CDR2 is SVGAGI in the germline V gene (reference sequence). The CDR3 runs 15 residues. The V gene lost 0 bases and the J gene lost 2 bases, with 8 bases spanning the gap.

CDR3 nucleotide sequence: TGTGCCAGTAGTATGGGCAGGGATAGAAACGAGCAGTACTTC. This translates into CASSMGRDRNEQYF. This chain uses TRBV19 with TRBJ2-7; TRBD1 might be the D (5 bases). Germline CDR1 LNHDA, CDR2 SQIVND (reference sequence). The CDR3 loop spans 14 amino acids. Trimming took 3 bases from V and 5 from J, leaving 14 bases between them.

V gene TRBV2 combines with J gene TRBJ2-7, with D possibly TRBD2 on 6 matching bases. This CDR3 is built from 13 residues. CDR1 and CDR2 (germline): SNHLY, FYNNEI. The V end was cut by 6 bases, the J end by 2 bases, with 11 bases between. The CDR3 bases are TGTGCCAGCAGCATGACTAGACCCTACGAGCAGTACTTC. Protein product: CASSMTRPYEQYF.